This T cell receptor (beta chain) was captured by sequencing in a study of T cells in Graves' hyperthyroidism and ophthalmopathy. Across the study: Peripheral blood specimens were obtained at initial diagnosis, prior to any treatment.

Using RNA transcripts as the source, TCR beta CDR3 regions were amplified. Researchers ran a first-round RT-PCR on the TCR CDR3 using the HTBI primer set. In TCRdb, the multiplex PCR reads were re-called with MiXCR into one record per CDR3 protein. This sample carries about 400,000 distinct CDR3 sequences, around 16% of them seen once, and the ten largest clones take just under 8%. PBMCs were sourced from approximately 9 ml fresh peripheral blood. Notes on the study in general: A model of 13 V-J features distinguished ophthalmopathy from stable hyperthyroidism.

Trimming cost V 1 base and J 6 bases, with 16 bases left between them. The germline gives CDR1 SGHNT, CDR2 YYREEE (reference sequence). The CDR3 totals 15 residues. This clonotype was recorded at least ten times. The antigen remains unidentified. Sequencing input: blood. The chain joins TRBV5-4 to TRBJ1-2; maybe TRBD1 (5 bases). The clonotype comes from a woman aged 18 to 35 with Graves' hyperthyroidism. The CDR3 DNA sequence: TGTGCCAGCAGCTTGAAAAGCCCAGGGACGAATGGCTACACCTTC. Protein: CASSLKSPGTNGYTF.